This T cell receptor beta chain comes out of a study of blood T cell repertoires in COVID-19. Across the whole study: COVID-19 samples from acute and convalescent phases originated in the United States, Italy and Spain. T cells, B-cell-depleted T cells, or PBMCs supplied cDNA or gDNA.

With 0 bases removed from V and 0 bases from J, the gap between germline ends came to 12 bases. Germline values: CDR1 SGHTS, CDR2 YDEGEE. The CDR3 consists of 16 residues. In the authors' workflow: For nucleated cells, counts were estimated from reference gene primer amplification. Profiling relied on immunoSEQ multiplex PCR, and the TCRdb table lists in-frame clones only, not all of them. V and J calls and clone size follow that table, whereas D and trimming were derived from the DNA. The sample has over 150,000 clones; around 84% are singletons. This sequence was found in a man aged 40-55 years with acute or convalescent COVID-19. Sequenced material: peripheral blood. This chain joins TRBV5-8 and TRBJ1-1; TRBD1 is a possible D gene (5 bases). Here the CDR3 reads CASSLEGRWMNTEAFF. The CDR3 nucleotides are TGTGCCAGCAGCTTGGAGGGGAGGTGGATGAACACTGAAGCTTTCTTT.